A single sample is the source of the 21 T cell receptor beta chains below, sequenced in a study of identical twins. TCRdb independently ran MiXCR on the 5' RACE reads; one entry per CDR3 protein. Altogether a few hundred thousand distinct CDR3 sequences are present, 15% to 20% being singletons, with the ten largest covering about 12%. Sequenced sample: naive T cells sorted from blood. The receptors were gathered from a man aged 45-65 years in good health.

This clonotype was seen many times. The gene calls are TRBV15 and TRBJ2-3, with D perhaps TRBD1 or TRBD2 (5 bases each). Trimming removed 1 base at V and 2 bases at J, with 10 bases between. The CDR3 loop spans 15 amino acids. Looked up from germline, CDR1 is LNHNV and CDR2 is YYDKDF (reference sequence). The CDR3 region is CATSRGGRTTDTQYF. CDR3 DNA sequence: TGTGCCACCAGCAGAGGGGGACGGACCACAGATACGCAGTATTTT.

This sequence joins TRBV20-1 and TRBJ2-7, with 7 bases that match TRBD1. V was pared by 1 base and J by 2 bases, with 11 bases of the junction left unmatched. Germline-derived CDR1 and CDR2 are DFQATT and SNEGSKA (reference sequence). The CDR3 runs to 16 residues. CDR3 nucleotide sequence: TGCAGTGCTAGAGGTTCAACAGGGGCCCAAACCTACGAGCAGTACTTC. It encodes CSARGSTGAQTYEQYF.

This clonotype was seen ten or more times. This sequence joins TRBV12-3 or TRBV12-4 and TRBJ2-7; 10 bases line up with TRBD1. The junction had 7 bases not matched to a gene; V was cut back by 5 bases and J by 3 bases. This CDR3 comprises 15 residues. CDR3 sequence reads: CASSPLGQGGYEQYF. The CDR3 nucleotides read TGTGCCAGCAGTCCCTTAGGACAGGGGGGCTACGAGCAGTACTTC.

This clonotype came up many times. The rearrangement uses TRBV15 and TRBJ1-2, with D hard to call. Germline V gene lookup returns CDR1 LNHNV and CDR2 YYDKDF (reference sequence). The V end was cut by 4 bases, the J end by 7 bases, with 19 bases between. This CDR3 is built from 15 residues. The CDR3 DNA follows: TGTGCCACCAGCACTAACAGACGGGGTCCGCTTGGCTACACCTTC. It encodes CATSTNRRGPLGYTF.

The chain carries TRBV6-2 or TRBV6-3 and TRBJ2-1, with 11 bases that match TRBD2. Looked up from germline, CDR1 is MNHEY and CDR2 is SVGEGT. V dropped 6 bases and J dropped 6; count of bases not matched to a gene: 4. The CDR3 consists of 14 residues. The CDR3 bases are TGTGCCAGCAGGGATAGCGGGAGGGCCAATGAGCAGTTCTTC. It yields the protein CASRDSGRANEQFF.

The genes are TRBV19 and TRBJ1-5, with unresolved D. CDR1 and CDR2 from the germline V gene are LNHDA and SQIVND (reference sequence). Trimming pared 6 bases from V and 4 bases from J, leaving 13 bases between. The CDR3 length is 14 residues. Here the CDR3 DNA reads TGTGCCAGTAGGCCCAGAGTTGCTAATCAGCCCCAGCATTTT. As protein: CASRPRVANQPQHF.

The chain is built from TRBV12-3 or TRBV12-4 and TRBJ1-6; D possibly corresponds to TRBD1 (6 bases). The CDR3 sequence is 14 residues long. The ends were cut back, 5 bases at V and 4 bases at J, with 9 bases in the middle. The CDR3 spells CASSRRGYNSPLHF. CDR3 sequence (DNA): TGTGCCAGCAGTCGCAGGGGATATAATTCACCCCTCCACTTT.

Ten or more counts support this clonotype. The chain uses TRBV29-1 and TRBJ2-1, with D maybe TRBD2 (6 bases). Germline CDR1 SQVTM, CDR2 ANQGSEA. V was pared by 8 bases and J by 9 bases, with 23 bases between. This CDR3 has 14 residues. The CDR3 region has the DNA TGCAGCACCCGGGTTTTAGGAGGGCCTGGTGAGCAGTTCTTC. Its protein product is CSTRVLGGPGEQFF.

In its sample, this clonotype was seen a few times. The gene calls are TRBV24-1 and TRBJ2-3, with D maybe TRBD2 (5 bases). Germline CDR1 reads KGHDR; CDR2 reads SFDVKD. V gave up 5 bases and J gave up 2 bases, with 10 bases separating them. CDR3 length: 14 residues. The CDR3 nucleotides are TGTGCCACCAGTGTTTCGGGAACCACAGATACGCAGTATTTT. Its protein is CATSVSGTTDTQYF.

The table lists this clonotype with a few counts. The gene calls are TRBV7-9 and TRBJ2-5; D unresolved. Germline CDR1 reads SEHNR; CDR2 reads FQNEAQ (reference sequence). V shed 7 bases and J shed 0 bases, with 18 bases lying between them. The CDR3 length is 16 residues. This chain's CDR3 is CASTSGNRRYQETQYF. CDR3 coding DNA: TGTGCCAGCACCTCCGGAAACCGGAGATACCAAGAGACCCAGTACTTC.

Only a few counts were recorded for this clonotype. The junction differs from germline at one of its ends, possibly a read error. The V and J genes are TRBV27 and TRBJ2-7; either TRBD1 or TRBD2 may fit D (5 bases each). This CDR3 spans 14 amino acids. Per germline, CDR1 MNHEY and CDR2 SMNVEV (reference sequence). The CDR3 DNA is TGTACCAGCAGTTTAGCCGGGGCTCCCTACGAGCAGTACTTC. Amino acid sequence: CTSSLAGAPYEQYF.

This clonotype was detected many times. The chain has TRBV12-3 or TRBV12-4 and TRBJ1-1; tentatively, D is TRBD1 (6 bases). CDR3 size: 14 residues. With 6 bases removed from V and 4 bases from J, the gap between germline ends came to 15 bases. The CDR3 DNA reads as TGTGCCAGCAGCCTCGGGGGCGCTAGCACTGAAGCTTTCTTT. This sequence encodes CASSLGGASTEAFF.

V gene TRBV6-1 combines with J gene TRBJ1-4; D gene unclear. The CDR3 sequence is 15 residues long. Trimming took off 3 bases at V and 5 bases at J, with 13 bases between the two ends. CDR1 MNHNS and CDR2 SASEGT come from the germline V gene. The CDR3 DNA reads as TGTGCCAGCAGTGAGAAGCTGACGCGGAATGAAAAACTGTTTTTT. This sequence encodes CASSEKLTRNEKLFF.

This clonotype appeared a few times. As DNA, the CDR3 is TGTGCCAGCAGAAGGTCTTCCGCGAACTATGGCTACACCTTC. It specifies CASRRSSANYGYTF. The chain joins TRBV28 to TRBJ1-2; D is unresolved. Germline V gene sequence: CDR1 MDHEN, CDR2 SYDVKM. V was pared by 6 bases and J by 2 bases, with 13 bases between. There are 14 residues in the CDR3.

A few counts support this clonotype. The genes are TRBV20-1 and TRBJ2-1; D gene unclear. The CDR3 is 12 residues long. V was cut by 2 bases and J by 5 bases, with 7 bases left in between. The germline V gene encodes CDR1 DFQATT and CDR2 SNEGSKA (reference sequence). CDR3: CSARLANNEQFF. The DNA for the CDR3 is TGCAGTGCTAGACTGGCAAACAATGAGCAGTTCTTC.

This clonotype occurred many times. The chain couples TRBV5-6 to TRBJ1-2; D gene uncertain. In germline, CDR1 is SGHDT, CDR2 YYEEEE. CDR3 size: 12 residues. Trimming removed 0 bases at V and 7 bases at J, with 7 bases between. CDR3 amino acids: CASSLARGGYTF. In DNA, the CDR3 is TGTGCCAGCAGCTTGGCCCGTGGTGGCTACACCTTC.

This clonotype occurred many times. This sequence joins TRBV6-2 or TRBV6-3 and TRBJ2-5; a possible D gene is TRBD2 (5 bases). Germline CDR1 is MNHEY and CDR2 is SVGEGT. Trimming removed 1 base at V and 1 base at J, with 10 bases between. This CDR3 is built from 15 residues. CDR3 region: CASSYYSEVQETQYF. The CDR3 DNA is TGTGCCAGCAGTTACTATTCGGAGGTCCAAGAGACCCAGTACTTC.

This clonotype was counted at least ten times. The CDR3 loop is CASSLEASTDTQYF. Written as DNA, the CDR3 is TGTGCCAGCAGCTTAGAAGCGTCCACAGATACGCAGTATTTT. The rearrangement links TRBV7-9 to TRBJ2-3; D is unclear. The CDR3 sequence is 14 residues long. The V gene lost 1 base and the J gene lost 2 bases, with 7 bases spanning the gap. CDR1 SEHNR and CDR2 FQNEAQ come from the germline V gene (reference sequence).

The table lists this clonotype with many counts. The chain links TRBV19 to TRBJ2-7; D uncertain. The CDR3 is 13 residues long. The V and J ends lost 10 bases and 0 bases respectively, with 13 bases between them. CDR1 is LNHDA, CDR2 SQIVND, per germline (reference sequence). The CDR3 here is CATSGQSSYEQYF. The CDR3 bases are TGTGCCACCTCGGGTCAGAGCTCCTACGAGCAGTACTTC.

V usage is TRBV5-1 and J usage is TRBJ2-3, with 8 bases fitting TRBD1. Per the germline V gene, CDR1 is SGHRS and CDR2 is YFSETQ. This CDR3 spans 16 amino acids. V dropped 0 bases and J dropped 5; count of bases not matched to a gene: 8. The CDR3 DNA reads TGCGCCAGCAGCTTGGCGGGTCAGGGGGCGAAAGATACGCAGTATTTT. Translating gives CASSLAGQGAKDTQYF.

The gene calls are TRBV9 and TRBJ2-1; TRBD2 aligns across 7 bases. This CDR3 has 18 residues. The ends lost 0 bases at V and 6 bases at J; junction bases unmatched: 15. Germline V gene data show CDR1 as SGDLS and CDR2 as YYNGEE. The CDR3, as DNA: TGTGCCAGCAGCGTAGCTTTCCCAGCGGGGATCCAAGGCAATGAGCAGTTCTTC. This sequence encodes CASSVAFPAGIQGNEQFF.